The next 18 T cell receptor beta chains were all read from a single sample in a study of CD8+CD57+ T cells in acquired aplastic anemia. Genomic DNA was employed as the template in profiling TCR beta VDJ and CDR3. TCRdb independently ran MiXCR on the reads; one entry per CDR3 protein. The data show some 200,000 distinct CDR3 sequences, about half seen once. For sequencing, patients were chosen who had shown expansion of CD8+CD57+ cells by flow cytometry. Source material: sorted CD4+, CD8+, or CD8+CD57+ T cells (not recorded which) from PBMCs. The receptors were sampled from a human donor with aplastic anemia.

This clonotype was found many times. The V call is TRBV5-1, the J call TRBJ2-7, with D possibly being TRBD1 (6 bases). There are 15 residues in the CDR3. V lost 0 bases and J 1 base, leaving 11 bases between the germline ends. Germline assignment: CDR1 SGHRS and CDR2 YFSETQ. The CDR3 DNA sequence: TGCGCCAGCAGCTTGGTACGGACAGCTTCCTACGAGCAGTACTTC. This encodes CASSLVRTASYEQYF.

Many counts were recorded for this clonotype. This chain connects TRBV6-6 to TRBJ2-7, with 9 bases matching TRBD1. Germline V lookup: CDR1 MNHNY, CDR2 SVGAGI (reference sequence). The V segment lost 4 bases and the J segment 5 bases; nucleotides outside the gene matches: 6. This CDR3 region has 14 residues. The CDR3 region is CASSSGQGLDEQYF. The CDR3 DNA sequence: TGTGCCAGCAGTTCGGGACAGGGCTTGGACGAGCAGTACTTC.

V is TRBV7-2 and J is TRBJ1-5, with D perhaps matching TRBD1 (5 bases). The CDR3 length is 14 residues. Germline V gene data show CDR1 as SGHTA and CDR2 as FQGNSA. Trimming shortened V by 5 bases and J by 5 bases, and 13 bases separated the two germline ends. The CDR3 sequence: CASSPDTGDQPQHF. The CDR3 DNA reads TGTGCCAGCAGCCCCGACACGGGGGATCAGCCCCAGCATTTT.

The chain has TRBV7-2 and TRBJ1-1; the match to TRBD1 covers 8 bases. Trimming at V came to 5 bases and at J to 1 base, leaving 6 bases not matched to a gene. Germline V gives CDR1 SGHTA, CDR2 FQGNSA. The CDR3 has 15 residues. The CDR3 is CASSQRGQENTEAFF. The CDR3 DNA reads TGTGCCAGCAGCCAAAGGGGACAGGAGAACACTGAAGCTTTCTTT.

This clonotype was found many times. This CDR3 reads CASSFEGLRSEAFF. CDR3 in DNA: TGTGCCAGCAGCTTTGAGGGTCTCAGGTCTGAAGCTTTCTTT. The chain recombines TRBV5-6 with TRBJ1-1, with D uncertain. The length of the CDR3 is 14 residues. The V gene lost 2 bases and the J gene lost 6 bases, with 14 bases spanning the gap. Per germline, CDR1 SGHDT and CDR2 YYEEEE.

The rearrangement links TRBV7-6 to TRBJ1-1; TRBD1 agrees at 12 bases. There are 15 residues in the CDR3. The J segment lost 7 bases and the V segment lost 5 bases, leaving 8 bases of the junction unmatched. Germline V lookup: CDR1 SGHVS, CDR2 FNYEAQ. CDR3 DNA sequence: TGTGCCAGCAGCCCAGCGGGACAGGGGGCGGGTGAAGCTTTCTTT. Its translation is CASSPAGQGAGEAFF.

The chain combines TRBV15 with TRBJ2-5; 8 nucleotides agree with TRBD2. The V segment lost 8 bases and the J segment 5 bases; nucleotides outside the gene matches: 13. Germline V CDR1 and CDR2: LNHNV, YYDKDF (reference sequence). This CDR3 is built from 15 residues. CDR3 region: CATSRTGGAFETQYF. CDR3 sequence (DNA): TGTGCCACCTCTCGGACCGGGGGGGCCTTTGAGACCCAGTACTTC.

The chain links TRBV20-1 to TRBJ1-6, with 10 bases aligning to TRBD1. The ends lost 6 bases at V and 7 bases at J; junction bases unmatched: 9. The CDR3 length is 15 residues. Germline lookup yields CDR1 DFQATT and CDR2 SNEGSKA (reference sequence). The CDR3 loop is CSARPGQGLNSPLHF. The DNA of the CDR3 is TGCAGTGCCCGACCGGGACAGGGGTTGAATTCACCCCTCCACTTT.

With regard to this clonotype: A much more abundant neighbour one base away suggests this may be a read error. The chain has TRBV6-1 and TRBJ1-2; 7 bases match TRBD1. The CDR3 is 13 residues long. Per the germline V gene, CDR1 is MNHNS and CDR2 is SASEGT. V lost 8 bases, J lost 1 base, and 4 bases stayed unmatched. The CDR3 nucleotides read TGTGCCAGCGGGGACAGTTTTAACTATGGCTACACCTTC. Translated: CASGDSFNYGYTF.

Points on this clonotype: The conserved phenylalanine or tryptophan is not found at the CDR3 terminus, so this likely reflects a read error. This chain joins TRBV10-3 and TRBJ2-5, with 9 bases fitting TRBD2. Looked up from germline, CDR1 is ENHRY and CDR2 is SYGVKD. The V gene end was trimmed by 10 bases and the J gene end by 2 bases; junction bases not matched to a gene: 11. The CDR3 has 15 residues. The CDR3 loop reads CASVSALAGQETQYL. CDR3 nucleotides: TGTGCCAGCGTGTCCGCACTAGCGGGTCAAGAGACCCAGTACCTC.

In this sample, this clonotype turned up once. This sequence joins TRBV2 and TRBJ2-7; D ambiguous. The germline gives CDR1 SNHLY, CDR2 FYNNEI. This CDR3 comprises 11 residues. The ends were cut back, 5 bases at V and 7 bases at J, with 9 bases in the middle. CDR3 protein: CASSYLGEQYF. The CDR3 DNA sequence: TGTGCCAGCAGTTACCTTGGGGAGCAGTACTTC.

This clonotype appeared many times. The genes are TRBV10-3 and TRBJ2-3, with 8 nucleotides matching TRBD1. Germline V gives CDR1 ENHRY, CDR2 SYGVKD. This CDR3 is built from 15 residues. V lost 3 bases, J lost 2 bases, and 4 bases stayed unmatched. The CDR3 DNA follows: TGTGCCATCAGTGATTTGGGACAGGACACAGATACGCAGTATTTT. Its translation is CAISDLGQDTDTQYF.

The chain combines TRBV7-9 with TRBJ2-5, with D possibly matching TRBD2 (6 bases). The CDR3 contains 17 residues. Trimming took off 5 bases at V and 2 bases at J, with 21 bases between the two ends. Germline V gives CDR1 SEHNR, CDR2 FQNEAQ (reference sequence). CDR3 nucleotides: TGTGCCAGCAGCGCTACTTCAGGGACTGTTGGGCAAGAGACCCAGTACTTC. The encoded protein is CASSATSGTVGQETQYF.

The table lists this clonotype with many counts. The chain is built from TRBV5-5 and TRBJ2-1; D remains unclear. The germline V gene encodes CDR1 SGHKS and CDR2 YYEKEE (reference sequence). There are 12 residues in the CDR3. Trimming took 2 bases from V and 7 from J, leaving 7 bases between them. The DNA for the CDR3 is TGTGCCAGCAGCTTTAACGGGAATGAGCAGTTCTTC. It encodes CASSFNGNEQFF.

J is TRBJ2-7 and V is TRBV5-1; D is unresolved. The CDR3 sequence is 14 residues long. Germline CDR1 SGHRS, CDR2 YFSETQ. V was pared by 6 bases and J by 2 bases, with 15 bases between. This CDR3 reads CASKEVLHTYEQYF. CDR3 bases: TGCGCCAGCAAGGAAGTCTTACACACCTACGAGCAGTACTTC.

This clonotype was counted ten times or more. The chain recombines TRBV5-1 with TRBJ2-7; D possibly corresponds to TRBD2 (6 bases). The CDR3 contains 15 residues. The germline CDR1 and CDR2 sequences are SGHRS and YFSETQ. V lost 0 bases and J 4 bases, leaving 14 bases between the germline ends. The CDR3 nucleotides are TGCGCCAGCAGCTTGGAGGAGGGGCGATCGTACGAGCAGTACTTC. Its protein is CASSLEEGRSYEQYF.

This sequence joins TRBV25-1 and TRBJ1-1, with D tentatively TRBD1 (5 bases). The CDR3 runs 14 residues. V was shortened by 2 bases and J by 3 bases, with 10 bases between the two germline ends. Germline CDR1 reads MGHDK; CDR2 reads SYGVNS. CDR3 sequence reads: CASSEQGLDTEAFF. CDR3 coding DNA: TGTGCCAGCAGTGAACAGGGTTTGGACACTGAAGCTTTCTTT.

This clonotype was counted many times. This sequence joins TRBV6-1 and TRBJ2-7; tentatively, D is TRBD1 or TRBD2 (6 bases each). This CDR3 contains 15 residues. Germline CDR1 reads MNHNS; CDR2 reads SASEGT. The V end lost 1 base, the J end lost 1 base, and 11 bases lay between the germline ends. The CDR3 sequence: CASSEGEGGSYEQYF. CDR3 nucleotide sequence: TGTGCCAGCAGTGAAGGCGAAGGGGGGTCCTACGAGCAGTACTTC.